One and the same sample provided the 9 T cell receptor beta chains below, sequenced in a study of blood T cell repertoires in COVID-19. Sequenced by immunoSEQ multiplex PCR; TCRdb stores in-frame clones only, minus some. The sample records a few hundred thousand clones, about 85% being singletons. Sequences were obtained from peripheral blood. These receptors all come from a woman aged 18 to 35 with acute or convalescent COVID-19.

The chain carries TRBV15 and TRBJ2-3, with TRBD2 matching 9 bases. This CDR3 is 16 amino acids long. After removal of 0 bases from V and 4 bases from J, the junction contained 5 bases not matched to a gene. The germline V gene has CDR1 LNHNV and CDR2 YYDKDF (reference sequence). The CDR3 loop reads CATSRDRAGGADTQYF. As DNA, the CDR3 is TGTGCCACCAGCAGAGATCGAGCGGGAGGTGCAGATACGCAGTATTTT.

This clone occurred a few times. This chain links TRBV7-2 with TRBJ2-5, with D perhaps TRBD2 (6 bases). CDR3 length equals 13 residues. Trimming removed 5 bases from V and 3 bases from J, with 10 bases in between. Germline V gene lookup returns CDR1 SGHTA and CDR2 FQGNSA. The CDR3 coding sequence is TGTGCCAGCAGCCCCGGCGGGGAAGAGACCCAGTACTTC. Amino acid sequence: CASSPGGEETQYF.

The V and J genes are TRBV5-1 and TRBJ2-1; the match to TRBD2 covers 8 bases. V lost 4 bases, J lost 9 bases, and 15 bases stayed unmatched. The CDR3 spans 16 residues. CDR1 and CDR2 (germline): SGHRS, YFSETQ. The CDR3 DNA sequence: TGCGCCAGCAGCGAGGGACTAGATCGGGGACGGAGTGAGCAGTTCTTC. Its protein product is CASSEGLDRGRSEQFF.

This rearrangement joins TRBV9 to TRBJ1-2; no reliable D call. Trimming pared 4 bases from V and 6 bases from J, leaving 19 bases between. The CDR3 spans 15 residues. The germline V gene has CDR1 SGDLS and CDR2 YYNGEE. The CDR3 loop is CASSPWRRSPNGYTF. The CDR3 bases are TGTGCCAGCAGCCCCTGGAGGAGGAGTCCCAATGGCTACACCTTC. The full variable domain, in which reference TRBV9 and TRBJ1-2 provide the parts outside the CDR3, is DSGVTQTPKHLITATGQRVTLRCSPRSGDLSVYWYQQSLDQGLQFLIQYYNGEERAKGNILERFSAQQFPDLHSELNLSSLELGDSALYFCASSPWRRSPNGYTFGSGTRLTVV.

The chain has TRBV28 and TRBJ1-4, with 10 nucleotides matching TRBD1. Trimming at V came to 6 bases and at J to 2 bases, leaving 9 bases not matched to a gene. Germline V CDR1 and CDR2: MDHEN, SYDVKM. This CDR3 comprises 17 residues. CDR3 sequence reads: CASSTTRQGATNEKLFF. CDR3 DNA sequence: TGTGCCAGCAGCACCACCAGACAGGGGGCCACTAATGAAAAACTGTTTTTT.

The CDR3, as DNA: TGCAGCGTTGAAGGGCTGATGAACACTGAAGCTTTCTTT. Translation gives CSVEGLMNTEAFF. The chain links TRBV29-1 to TRBJ1-1; no definite D call. V lost 1 base and J 0 bases, leaving 6 bases between the germline ends. This CDR3 has 13 residues. Germline V gives CDR1 SQVTM, CDR2 ANQGSEA.

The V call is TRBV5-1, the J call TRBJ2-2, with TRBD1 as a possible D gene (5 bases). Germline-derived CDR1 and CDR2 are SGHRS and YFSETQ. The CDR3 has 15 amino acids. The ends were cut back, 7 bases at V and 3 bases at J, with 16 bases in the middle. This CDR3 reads CASGHQGGDTGELFF. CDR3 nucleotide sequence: TGCGCCAGCGGTCATCAGGGTGGTGACACCGGGGAGCTGTTTTTT. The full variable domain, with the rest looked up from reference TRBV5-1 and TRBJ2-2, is KAGVTQTPRYLIKTRGQQVTLSCSPISGHRSVSWYQQTPGQGLQFLFEYFSETQRNKGNFPGRFSGRQFSNSRSEMNVSTLELGDSALYLCASGHQGGDTGELFFGEGSRLTVL.

The CDR3 protein is CASSSGQAGDSNQPQHF. In DNA, the CDR3 is TGTGCCAGCAGTTCGGGACAGGCGGGGGATAGCAATCAGCCCCAGCATTTT. The chain carries TRBV28 and TRBJ1-5, with 8 positions matching TRBD1. The CDR3 spans 17 residues. V shed 4 bases, J shed 0 bases, and the junction held 8 bases outside the gene matches. Germline CDR1 is MDHEN and CDR2 is SYDVKM.

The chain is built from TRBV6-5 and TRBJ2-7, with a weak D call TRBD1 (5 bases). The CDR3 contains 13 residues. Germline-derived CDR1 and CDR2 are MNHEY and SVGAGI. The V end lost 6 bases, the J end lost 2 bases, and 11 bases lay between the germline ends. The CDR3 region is CASRMTEPYEQYF. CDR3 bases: TGTGCCAGCAGGATGACAGAGCCCTACGAGCAGTACTTC.